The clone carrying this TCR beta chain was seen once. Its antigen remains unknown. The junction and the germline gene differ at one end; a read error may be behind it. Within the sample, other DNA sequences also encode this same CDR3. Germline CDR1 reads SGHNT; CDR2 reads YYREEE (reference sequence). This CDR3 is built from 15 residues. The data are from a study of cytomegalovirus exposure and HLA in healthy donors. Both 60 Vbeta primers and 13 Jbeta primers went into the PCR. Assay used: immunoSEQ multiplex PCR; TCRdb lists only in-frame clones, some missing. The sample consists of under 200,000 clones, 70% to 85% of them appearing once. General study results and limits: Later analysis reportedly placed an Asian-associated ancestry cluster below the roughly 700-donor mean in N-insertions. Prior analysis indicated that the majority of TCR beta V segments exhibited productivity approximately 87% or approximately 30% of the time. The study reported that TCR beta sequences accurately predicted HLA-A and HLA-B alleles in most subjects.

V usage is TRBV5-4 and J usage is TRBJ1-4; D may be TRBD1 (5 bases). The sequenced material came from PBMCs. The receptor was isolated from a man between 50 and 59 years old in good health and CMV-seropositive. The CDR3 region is CASSLGGVGREKLFF. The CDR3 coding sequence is TGTGCCAGCAGCTTGGGGGGGGTCGGACGGGAAAAACTGTTTTTC.